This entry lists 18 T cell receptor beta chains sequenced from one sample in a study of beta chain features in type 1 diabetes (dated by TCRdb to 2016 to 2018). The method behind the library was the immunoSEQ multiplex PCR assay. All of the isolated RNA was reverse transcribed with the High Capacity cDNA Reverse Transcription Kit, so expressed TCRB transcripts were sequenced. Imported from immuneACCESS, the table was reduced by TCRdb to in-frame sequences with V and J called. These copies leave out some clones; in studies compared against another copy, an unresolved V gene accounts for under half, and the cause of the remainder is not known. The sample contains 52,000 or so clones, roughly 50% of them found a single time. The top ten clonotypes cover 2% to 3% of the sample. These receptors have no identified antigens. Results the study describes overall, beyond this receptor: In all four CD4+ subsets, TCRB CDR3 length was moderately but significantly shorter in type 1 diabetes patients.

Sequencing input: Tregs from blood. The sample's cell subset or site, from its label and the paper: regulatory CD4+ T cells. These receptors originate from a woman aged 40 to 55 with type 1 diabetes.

The CDR3 DNA is TGTGCCAGTAGTTCTTCCGGGACAGTCATTGGAGATACGCAGTATTTT. It translates to CASSSSGTVIGDTQYF. This rearrangement joins TRBV19 to TRBJ2-3; 7 nucleotides line up with TRBD1. CDR1 and CDR2 from the germline V gene are LNHDA and SQIVND (reference sequence). This CDR3 has 16 amino acids. J was trimmed by 5 bases and V by 5 bases; bases with no gene match: 13.

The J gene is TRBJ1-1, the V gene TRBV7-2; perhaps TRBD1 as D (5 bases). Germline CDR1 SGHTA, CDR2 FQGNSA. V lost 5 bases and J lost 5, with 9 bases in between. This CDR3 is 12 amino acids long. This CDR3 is CASSLQVTEAFF. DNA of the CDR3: TGTGCCAGCAGCCTACAGGTTACTGAAGCTTTCTTT.

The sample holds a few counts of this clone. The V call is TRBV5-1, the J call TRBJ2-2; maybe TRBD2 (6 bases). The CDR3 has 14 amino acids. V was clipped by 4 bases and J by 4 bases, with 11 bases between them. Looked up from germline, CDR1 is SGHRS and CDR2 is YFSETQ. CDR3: CASSGGLTTGELFF. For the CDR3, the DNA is TGCGCCAGCAGCGGAGGGCTGACCACCGGGGAGCTGTTTTTT.

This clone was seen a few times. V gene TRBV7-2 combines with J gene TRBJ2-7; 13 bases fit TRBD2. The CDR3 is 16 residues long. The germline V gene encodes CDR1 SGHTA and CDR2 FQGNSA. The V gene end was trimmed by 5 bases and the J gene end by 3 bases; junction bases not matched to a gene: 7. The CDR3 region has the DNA TGTGCCAGCAGCGGGGGACTAGCGGGAAGCATCTACGAGCAGTACTTC. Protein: CASSGGLAGSIYEQYF.

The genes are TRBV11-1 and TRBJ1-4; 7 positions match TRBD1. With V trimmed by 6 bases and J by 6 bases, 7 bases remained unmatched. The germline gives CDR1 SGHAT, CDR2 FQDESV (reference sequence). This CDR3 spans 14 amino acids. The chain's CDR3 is CASRSDRRDEKLFF. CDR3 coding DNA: TGTGCCAGCAGATCGGACAGGAGGGATGAAAAACTGTTTTTT.

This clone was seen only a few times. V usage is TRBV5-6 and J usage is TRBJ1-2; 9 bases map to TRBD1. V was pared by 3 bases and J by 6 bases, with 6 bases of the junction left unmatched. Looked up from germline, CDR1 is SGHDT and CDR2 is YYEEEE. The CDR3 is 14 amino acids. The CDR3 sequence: CASSSWTGDDGYTF. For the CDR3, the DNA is TGTGCCAGCAGCTCCTGGACAGGGGACGATGGCTACACCTTC.

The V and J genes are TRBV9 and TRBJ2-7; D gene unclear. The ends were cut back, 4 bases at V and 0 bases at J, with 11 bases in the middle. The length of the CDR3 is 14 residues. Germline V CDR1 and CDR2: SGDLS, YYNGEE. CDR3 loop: CASSRGVSSYEQYF. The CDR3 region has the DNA TGTGCCAGCAGCCGCGGTGTAAGCTCCTACGAGCAGTACTTC.

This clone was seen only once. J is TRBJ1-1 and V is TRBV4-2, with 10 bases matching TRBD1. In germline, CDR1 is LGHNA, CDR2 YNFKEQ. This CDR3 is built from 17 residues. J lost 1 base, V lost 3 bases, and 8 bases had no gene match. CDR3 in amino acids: CASSQGTGARRNTEAFF. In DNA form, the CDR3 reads TGTGCCAGCAGCCAGGGGACAGGGGCCCGCCGGAACACTGAAGCTTTCTTT.

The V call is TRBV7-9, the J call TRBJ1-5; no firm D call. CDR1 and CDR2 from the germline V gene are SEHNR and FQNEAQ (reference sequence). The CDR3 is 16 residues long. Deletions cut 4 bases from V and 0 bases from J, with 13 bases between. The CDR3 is CASSSGRGYSNQPQHF. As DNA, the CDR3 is TGTGCCAGCAGCTCCGGACGGGGTTATAGCAATCAGCCCCAGCATTTT. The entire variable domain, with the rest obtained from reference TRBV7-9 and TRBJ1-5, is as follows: DTGVSQNPRHKITKRGQNVTFRCDPISEHNRLYWYRQTLGQGPEFLTYFQNEAQLEKSRLLSDRFSAERPKGSFSTLEIQRTEQGDSAMYLCASSSGRGYSNQPQHFGDGTRLSIL.

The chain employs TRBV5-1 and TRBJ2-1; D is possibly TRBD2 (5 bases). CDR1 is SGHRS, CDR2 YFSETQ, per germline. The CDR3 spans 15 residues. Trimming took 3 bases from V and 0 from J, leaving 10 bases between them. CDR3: CASSSTGSSYNEQFF. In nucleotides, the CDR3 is TGCGCCAGCAGCTCTACGGGGAGCTCCTACAATGAGCAGTTCTTC.

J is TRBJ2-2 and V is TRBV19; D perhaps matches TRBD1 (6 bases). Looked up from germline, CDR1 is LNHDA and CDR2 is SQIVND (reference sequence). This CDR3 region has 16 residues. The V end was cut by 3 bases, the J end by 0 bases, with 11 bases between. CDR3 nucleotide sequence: TGTGCCAGTAGTATTTTACAGGGAGCGAACACCGGGGAGCTGTTTTTT. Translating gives CASSILQGANTGELFF. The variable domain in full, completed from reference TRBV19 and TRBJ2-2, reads DGGITQSPKYLFRKEGQNVTLSCEQNLNHDAMYWYRQDPGQGLRLIYYSQIVNDFQKGDIAEGYSVSREKKESFPLTVTSAQKNPTAFYLCASSILQGANTGELFFGEGSRLTVL.

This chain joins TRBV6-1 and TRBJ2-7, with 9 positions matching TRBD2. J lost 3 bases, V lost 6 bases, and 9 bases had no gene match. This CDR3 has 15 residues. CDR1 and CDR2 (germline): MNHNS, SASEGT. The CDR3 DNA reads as TGTGCCAGCAGCTATAGCGGGGGTCTTGGCTACGAGCAGTACTTC. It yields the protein CASSYSGGLGYEQYF.

The CDR3 bases are TGCGCCAGCAGCTTGGCCCTAGGACTAGCGGGAACCACCGGGGAGCTGTTTTTT. This sequence encodes CASSLALGLAGTTGELFF. The chain links TRBV5-1 to TRBJ2-2, with 12 bases that match TRBD2. The CDR3 is 18 residues long. The junction had 7 bases not matched to a gene; V was cut back by 0 bases and J by 4 bases. Germline-derived CDR1 and CDR2 are SGHRS and YFSETQ.

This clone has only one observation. Written as DNA, the CDR3 is TGCGCCAGCAGCCAAGATAACAGGGTGAACACTGAAGCTTTCTTT. It encodes CASSQDNRVNTEAFF. The V call is TRBV4-3, the J call TRBJ1-1; tentative D call: TRBD1 (6 bases). CDR3 length: 15 residues. V lost 0 bases and J 0 bases, leaving 8 bases between the germline ends. Looked up from germline, CDR1 is LGHNA and CDR2 is YSLEER.

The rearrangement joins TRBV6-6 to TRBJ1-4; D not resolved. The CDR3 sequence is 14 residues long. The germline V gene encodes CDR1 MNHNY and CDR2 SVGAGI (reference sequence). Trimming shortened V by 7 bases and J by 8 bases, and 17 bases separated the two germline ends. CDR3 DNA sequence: TGTGCCAGCATTTCGGAGTACCTTCCGGAAAAACTGTTTTTT. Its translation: CASISEYLPEKLFF.

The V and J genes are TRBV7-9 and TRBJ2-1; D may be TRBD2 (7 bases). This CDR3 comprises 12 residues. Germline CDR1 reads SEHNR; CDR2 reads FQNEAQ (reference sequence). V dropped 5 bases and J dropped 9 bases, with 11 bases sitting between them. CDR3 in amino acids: CASSPGEGEQFF. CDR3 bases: TGTGCCAGCAGCCCAGGGGAGGGTGAGCAGTTCTTC.

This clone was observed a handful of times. CDR3 coding DNA: TGCAGCACCCGCGGGGGGCCAGGGGGTAAAATGAACACTGAAGCTTTCTTT. Translation gives CSTRGGPGGKMNTEAFF. The J gene is TRBJ1-1, the V gene TRBV29-1; 7 bases agree with TRBD1. Per germline, CDR1 SQVTM and CDR2 ANQGSEA. Losses at the gene ends were 8 bases for V and 0 bases for J; bases not matched to a gene: 18. The length of the CDR3 is 17 residues.

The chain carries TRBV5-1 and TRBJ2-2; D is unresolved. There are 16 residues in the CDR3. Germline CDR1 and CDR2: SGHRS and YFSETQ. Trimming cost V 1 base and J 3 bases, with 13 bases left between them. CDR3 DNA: TGCGCCAGCAGCTTGCCGCGGTCATCGGACACCGGGGAGCTGTTTTTT. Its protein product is CASSLPRSSDTGELFF. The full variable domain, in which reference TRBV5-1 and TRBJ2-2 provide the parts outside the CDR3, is KAGVTQTPRYLIKTRGQQVTLSCSPISGHRSVSWYQQTPGQGLQFLFEYFSETQRNKGNFPGRFSGRQFSNSRSEMNVSTLELGDSALYLCASSLPRSSDTGELFFGEGSRLTVL.